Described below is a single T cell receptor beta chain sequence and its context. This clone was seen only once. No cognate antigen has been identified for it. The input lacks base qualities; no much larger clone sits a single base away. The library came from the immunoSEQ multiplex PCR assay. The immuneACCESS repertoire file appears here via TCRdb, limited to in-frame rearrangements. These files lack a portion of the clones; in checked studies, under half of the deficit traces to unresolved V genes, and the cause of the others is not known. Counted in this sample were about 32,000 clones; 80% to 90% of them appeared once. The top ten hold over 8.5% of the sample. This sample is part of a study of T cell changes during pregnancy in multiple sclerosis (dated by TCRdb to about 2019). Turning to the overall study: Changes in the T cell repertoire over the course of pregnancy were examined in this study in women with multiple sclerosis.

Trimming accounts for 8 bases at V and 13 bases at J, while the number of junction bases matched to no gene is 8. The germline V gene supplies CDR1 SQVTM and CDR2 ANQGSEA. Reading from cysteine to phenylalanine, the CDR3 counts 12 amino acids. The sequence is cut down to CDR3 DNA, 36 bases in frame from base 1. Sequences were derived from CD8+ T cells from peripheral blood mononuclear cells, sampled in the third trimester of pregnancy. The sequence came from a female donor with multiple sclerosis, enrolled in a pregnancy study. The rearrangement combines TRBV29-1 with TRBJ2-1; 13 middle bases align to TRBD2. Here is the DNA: TGCAGCTCCGGGACTAGCGGGATGAATCAGTTCTTC. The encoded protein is CSSGTSGMNQFF.